This T cell receptor beta chain originates from a study of cytomegalovirus exposure and HLA in healthy donors. General study findings and limits: It was only CMV serostatus that was available as immune exposure information. Cytomegalovirus-associated TCR beta chains were listed, numbering some 180.

Both 60 Vbeta primers and 13 Jbeta primers went into the PCR. Clones were read by immunoSEQ multiplex PCR, and TCRdb kept only the in-frame ones, dropping some. The sample has 100,000 to 150,000 clones; around 75% are singletons. The junction had 12 bases not matched to a gene; V was cut back by 7 bases and J by 3 bases. Looked up from germline, CDR1 is SGHNT and CDR2 is YENEEA. The CDR3 totals 17 residues. This clone was observed a handful of times. Its antigen is not identified. This specimen includes other DNA sequences encoding the same CDR3. The TCR comes from a woman between 50 and 59 years old in good health and CMV-seropositive. Sequenced material: PBMCs. The chain has TRBV11-3 and TRBJ2-2, with TRBD1 identical over 9 bases. CDR3 sequence reads: CASTRSSGTGHTGELFF. CDR3 DNA: TGTGCCAGCACCCGATCCTCCGGGACAGGGCACACCGGGGAGCTGTTTTTT. The whole variable domain, filled in from reference TRBV11-3 and TRBJ2-2, reads EAGVVQSPRYKIIEKKQPVAFWCNPISGHNTLYWYLQNLGQGPELLIRYENEEAVDDSQLPKDRFSAERLKGVDSTLKIQPAELGDSAVYLCASTRSSGTGHTGELFFGEGSRLTVL.